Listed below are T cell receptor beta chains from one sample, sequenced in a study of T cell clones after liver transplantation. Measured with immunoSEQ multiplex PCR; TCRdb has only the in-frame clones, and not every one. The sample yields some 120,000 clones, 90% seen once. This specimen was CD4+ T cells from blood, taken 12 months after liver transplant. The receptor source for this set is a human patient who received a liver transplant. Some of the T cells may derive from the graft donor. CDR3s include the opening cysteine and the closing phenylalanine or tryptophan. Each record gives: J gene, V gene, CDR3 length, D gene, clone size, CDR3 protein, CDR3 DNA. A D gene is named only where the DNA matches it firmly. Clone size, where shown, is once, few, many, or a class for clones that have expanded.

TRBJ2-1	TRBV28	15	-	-	CASSLPLGAANEQFF	TGTGCCAGCAGTCTCCCTCTGGGAGCGGCCAATGAGCAGTTCTTC
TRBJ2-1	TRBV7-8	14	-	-	CASSGRERNNEQFF	TGTGCCAGCAGCGGTAGGGAGCGGAACAATGAGCAGTTCTTC
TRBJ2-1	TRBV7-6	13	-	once	CASSFTNYNEQFF	TGTGCCAGCAGCTTTACAAATTACAATGAGCAGTTCTTC
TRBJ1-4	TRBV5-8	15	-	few	CASSLRTHGVEKLFF	TGTGCCAGCAGCTTAAGGACCCATGGGGTTGAAAAACTGTTTTTT
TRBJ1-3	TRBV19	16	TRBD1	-	CASSLGQGGSGNTIYF	TGTGCCAGTAGTCTGGGACAGGGTGGATCTGGAAACACCATATATTTT
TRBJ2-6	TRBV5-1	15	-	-	CASNSGLTGANVLTF	TGCGCCAGCAATTCGGGTCTAACTGGGGCCAACGTCCTGACTTTC
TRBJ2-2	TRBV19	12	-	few	CASSRDAGELFF	TGTGCCAGTAGTAGGGACGCCGGGGAGCTGTTTTTT
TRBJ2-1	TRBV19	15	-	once	CASSIGSTAYNEQFF	TGTGCCAGTAGTATTGGCAGTACGGCCTACAATGAGCAGTTCTTC
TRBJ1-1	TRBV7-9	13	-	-	CASRDNRNTEAFF	TGTGCCAGCAGAGACAACAGAAACACTGAAGCTTTCTTT
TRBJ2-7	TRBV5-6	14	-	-	CASSLGRPSYEQYF	TGTGCCAGCAGCTTGGGCAGGCCGTCCTACGAGCAGTACTTC
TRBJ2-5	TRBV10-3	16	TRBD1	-	CATRPDASRGQETQYF	TGTGCCACGCGTCCAGACGCATCCAGGGGGCAAGAGACCCAGTACTTC
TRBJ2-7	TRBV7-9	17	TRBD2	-	CASSLRAGGPKTYEQYF	TGTGCCAGCAGCTTAAGAGCGGGAGGGCCTAAGACCTACGAGCAGTACTTC
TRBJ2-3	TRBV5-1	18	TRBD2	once	CASSHTSGLADNTDTQYF	TGCGCCAGCAGCCACACATCGGGACTAGCTGACAACACAGATACGCAGTATTTT
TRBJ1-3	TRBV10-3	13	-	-	CAIRPSTENTIYF	TGTGCCATCAGGCCGAGTACTGAAAACACCATATATTTT
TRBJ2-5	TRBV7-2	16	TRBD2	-	CASSFRTSQVQETQYF	TGTGCCAGCAGCTTTAGGACTAGCCAGGTCCAAGAGACCCAGTACTTC
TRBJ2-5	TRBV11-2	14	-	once	CASSLAGGGGTQYF	TGTGCCAGCAGCTTAGCCGGGGGCGGCGGGACCCAGTACTTC
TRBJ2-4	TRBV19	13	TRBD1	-	CASSSRGLNIQYF	TGTGCCAGTAGTAGCAGGGGGCTGAACATTCAGTACTTC
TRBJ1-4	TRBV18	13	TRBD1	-	CASSPTGDEKLFF	TGTGCCAGCTCACCGACAGGGGATGAAAAACTGTTTTTT
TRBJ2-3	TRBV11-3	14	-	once	CASSRLLGADTQYF	TGTGCCAGCAGCCGCCTATTGGGGGCAGATACGCAGTATTTT
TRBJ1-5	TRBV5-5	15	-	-	CASSQGTLNNQPQHF	TGTGCCAGCAGCCAAGGGACCCTTAACAATCAGCCCCAGCATTTT
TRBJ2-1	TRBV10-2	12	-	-	CASSLLTSEQFF	TGCGCCAGCTCCCTACTAACATCGGAACAGTTCTTC
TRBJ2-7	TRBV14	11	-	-	CASSHTYEQYF	TGTGCCAGCAGCCACACCTACGAGCAGTACTTC
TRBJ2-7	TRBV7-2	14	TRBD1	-	CASSSSGTGFEQYF	TGTGCCAGCAGCTCATCCGGGACAGGGTTCGAGCAGTACTTC
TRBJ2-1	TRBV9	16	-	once	CASSGARDGLYNEQFF	TGTGCCAGCAGCGGGGCCCGGGACGGTCTCTACAATGAGCAGTTCTTC